This TCR beta chain was profiled in a study of blood T cells in healthy people across ages. Overall study results and limits: It was held that the diversity estimates obtained from one million T cells were underestimates. Diversity was higher, and naive CD4+ cells more numerous, in long-lived donors than in aged donors. With age, beta diversity per million T cells declined roughly linearly, significantly by 40. Naive T cell percentage strongly correlated with TCR beta diversity.

Germline V lookup: CDR1 SGDLS, CDR2 YYNGEE. This CDR3 comprises 16 residues. V was clipped by 8 bases and J by 0 bases; unmatched bases: 10. PCR was performed a second time for 7 to 11 cycles using a sample-barcoded 5' primer and a J-beta primer mix. TCRdb used MiXCR to reprocess the 5' RACE reads, holding one entry per CDR3 protein. The data contain roughly 680,000 distinct CDR3 sequences, about 21% of them singletons. This clonotype has more than one count but fewer than ten. Antigen specificity is unknown. Material: blood. This receptor was taken from a man aged 65 to 85 in good health. The chain combines TRBV9 with TRBJ2-7; 11 bases are shared with TRBD2. In DNA form, the CDR3 reads TGTGCCAGTAGCAGTTCTAGCGGGAGGAGCTCCTACGAGCAGTACTTC. It specifies CASSSSSGRSSYEQYF.